The 30 T cell receptor beta chains below come from one sample, sequenced in a study of cytomegalovirus exposure and HLA in healthy donors. PCR involved 60 Vbeta and 13 Jbeta primers. Method: immunoSEQ multiplex PCR; TCRdb's copy keeps in-frame clones and lacks some. The data contain over 100,000 clones, about a tenth of them singletons. The sample comprised PBMCs. These receptors originate from a man aged 35 to 55 in good health and CMV-seropositive.

This chain links TRBV4-1 with TRBJ1-2; D is possibly TRBD1 (5 bases). Germline V CDR1 and CDR2: MGHRA, YSYEKL. The CDR3 has 13 residues. The V end lost 2 bases, the J end lost 6 bases, and 10 bases lay between the germline ends. CDR3 loop: CASSQFPGDGYTF. The CDR3 DNA is TGCGCCAGCAGCCAATTCCCGGGGGATGGCTACACCTTC.

The chain uses TRBV27 and TRBJ1-2; maybe TRBD1 (6 bases). CDR1 MNHEY and CDR2 SMNVEV come from the germline V gene (reference sequence). The CDR3 has 13 amino acids. With 4 bases removed from V and 5 bases from J, the gap between germline ends came to 11 bases. CDR3 loop: CASSYLRGYGYTF. The CDR3 region has the DNA TGTGCCAGCAGTTACCTCAGGGGATATGGCTACACCTTC.

The rearrangement joins TRBV28 to TRBJ1-6; D is uncertain. The CDR3 sequence is 14 residues long. Trimming removed 5 bases at V and 10 bases at J, with 15 bases between. Germline V gene sequence: CDR1 MDHEN, CDR2 SYDVKM. The CDR3 region is CASSLDWVGSPLHF. The DNA of the CDR3 is TGTGCCAGCAGTCTCGACTGGGTAGGCTCACCCCTCCACTTT.

V gene TRBV5-6 combines with J gene TRBJ2-2; no clear D. The germline CDR1 and CDR2 sequences are SGHDT and YYEEEE. The CDR3 covers 12 residues. V lost 2 bases and J 5 bases, leaving 4 bases between the germline ends. CDR3 residues: CASSFHTGELFF. CDR3 bases: TGTGCCAGCAGCTTCCATACCGGGGAGCTGTTTTTT.

The gene calls are TRBV5-8 and TRBJ2-3; 10 positions agree with TRBD2. V was pared by 3 bases and J by 1 base, with 5 bases of the junction left unmatched. There are 16 residues in the CDR3. Germline assignment: CDR1 SGHTS and CDR2 YDEGEE. CDR3 in amino acids: CASSSTSGAGTDTQYF. The CDR3 DNA is TGTGCCAGCAGCTCAACTAGCGGGGCTGGCACAGATACGCAGTATTTT.

This rearrangement joins TRBV7-2 to TRBJ2-7; D is unresolved. The CDR3 runs to 12 residues. The ends were cut back, 3 bases at V and 3 bases at J, with 6 bases in the middle. Germline CDR1 and CDR2: SGHTA and FQGNSA. As DNA, the CDR3 is TGTGCCAGCAGCTTCAACAGCTACGAGCAGTACTTC. This encodes CASSFNSYEQYF. Variable domain in full (rest from reference TRBV7-2 and TRBJ2-7): GAGVSQSPSNKVTEKGKDVELRCDPISGHTALYWYRQSLGQGLEFLIYFQGNSAPDKSGLPSDRFSAERTGGSVSTLTIQRTQQEDSAVYLCASSFNSYEQYFGPGTRLTVT.

J is TRBJ2-4 and V is TRBV1; the table's D call, TRBD2, was not checked against the DNA. TRBV1 is listed as a pseudogene. The CDR3 runs to 17 residues. This chain's CDR3 is CTSSQETAENLGNIQYF. Written as DNA, the CDR3 is TGCACCAGCAGCCAAGAAACAGCGGAAAACCTCGGAAACATTCAGTACTTC.

The CDR3 DNA follows: TGTGCCAGCAGCCCCCAGTCTTATAGCAATCAGCCCCAGCATTTT. This sequence encodes CASSPQSYSNQPQHF. The chain links TRBV28 to TRBJ1-5, with unresolved D. With 6 bases removed from V and 0 bases from J, the gap between germline ends came to 12 bases. Per germline, CDR1 MDHEN and CDR2 SYDVKM. The CDR3 length is 15 residues.

This clone came up a few times. The chain recombines TRBV15 with TRBJ1-6, with D possibly TRBD1 on 5 matching bases. The germline gives CDR1 LNHNV, CDR2 YYDKDF (reference sequence). The CDR3 covers 16 residues. Trimming removed 5 bases at V and 10 bases at J, with 21 bases between. CDR3 amino acids: CATSFGGGRASSPLHF. The DNA of the CDR3 is TGTGCCACCAGCTTTGGCGGGGGAAGAGCCTCATCACCCCTCCACTTT.

This sequence joins TRBV5-1 and TRBJ2-5; TRBD2 matches 14 bases. The V gene's germline CDR1 is SGHRS and CDR2 YFSETQ. CDR3 length equals 19 residues. V lost 2 bases to trimming and J lost 13 bases; unmatched junction nucleotides: 22. Here the CDR3 reads CASSLQPGLAGVFAVERYF. Here the CDR3 DNA reads TGCGCCAGCAGCTTACAGCCGGGACTAGCGGGAGTTTTCGCAGTCGAACGGTACTTC.

J is TRBJ2-5 and V is TRBV2; 9 bases match TRBD1. The V segment lost 6 bases and the J segment 5 bases; nucleotides outside the gene matches: 7. CDR1 and CDR2 (germline): SNHLY, FYNNEI. This CDR3 spans 14 amino acids. In DNA form, the CDR3 reads TGTGCCAGCAGGTCTGGACAGGGGCACGAGACCCAGTACTTC. It codes for CASRSGQGHETQYF.

This clone turned up a few times. The chain employs TRBV14 and TRBJ2-7, with 10 bases identical to TRBD2. Trimming cost V 4 bases and J 0 bases; bases outside gene matches: 3. Germline loops: CDR1 SGHDN, CDR2 FVKESK. CDR3 length equals 15 residues. The CDR3 coding sequence is TGTGCCAGCAGCCGAGGACTAGCGGTCTCCTACGAGCAGTACTTC. It translates to CASSRGLAVSYEQYF.

This clone was detected only a few times. This sequence joins TRBV5-1 and TRBJ2-5; 11 positions match TRBD1. This CDR3 has 19 amino acids. The ends lost 3 bases at V and 3 bases at J; junction bases unmatched: 16. CDR1 is SGHRS and CDR2 is YFSETQ in the germline V gene. The CDR3 is CASSSDRGPRREGKETQYF. The CDR3 bases are TGCGCCAGCAGCTCGGACAGGGGGCCAAGGCGGGAGGGTAAAGAGACCCAGTACTTC.

This clone was picked up a small number of times. This rearrangement joins TRBV12-5 to TRBJ2-1; tentatively, D is TRBD2 (5 bases). Germline V lookup: CDR1 LGHNT, CDR2 FRNRAP. V gave up 7 bases and J gave up 0 bases, with 13 bases separating them. The CDR3 totals 15 residues. The CDR3 DNA follows: TGTGCTAGTGCCAGAGCGGAAAGCTCCTACAATGAGCAGTTCTTC. It specifies CASARAESSYNEQFF.

V is TRBV30 and J is TRBJ2-5; D possibly corresponds to TRBD2 (6 bases). V was clipped by 1 base and J by 5 bases, with 11 bases between them. Germline CDR1 and CDR2: GTSNPN and SVGIG (reference sequence). This CDR3 is built from 13 residues. In DNA form, the CDR3 reads TGTGCCTGGAGTGAGCGGGTAGGGGAGACCCAGTACTTC. This translates into CAWSERVGETQYF. Variable domain in full (rest from reference TRBV30 and TRBJ2-5): SQTIHQWPATLVQPVGSPLSLECTVEGTSNPNLYWYRQAAGRGLQLLFYSVGIGQISSEVPQNLSASRPQDRQFILSSKKLLLSDSGFYLCAWSERVGETQYFGPGTRLLVL.

V is TRBV14 and J is TRBJ2-5, with D maybe TRBD1 (6 bases). V was pared by 4 bases and J by 4 bases, with 19 bases between. CDR3 length: 16 residues. In germline, CDR1 is SGHDN, CDR2 FVKESK. CDR3 residues: CASSPNGGASRETQYF. Here the CDR3 DNA reads TGTGCCAGCAGCCCGAATGGGGGCGCATCTAGAGAGACCCAGTACTTC. Variable domain in full (rest from reference TRBV14 and TRBJ2-5): EAGVTQFPSHSVIEKGQTVTLRCDPISGHDNLYWYRRVMGKEIKFLLHFVKESKQDESGMPNNRFLAERTGGTYSTLKVQPAELEDSGVYFCASSPNGGASRETQYFGPGTRLLVL.

This chain links TRBV4-2 with TRBJ2-1; D is possibly TRBD1 (6 bases). The CDR3 runs to 15 residues. V gave up 0 bases and J gave up 5 bases, with 11 bases separating them. Germline CDR1 LGHNA, CDR2 YNFKEQ. CDR3 in amino acids: CASSQDPGQDNEQFF. The CDR3, as DNA: TGTGCCAGCAGCCAAGATCCGGGACAAGACAATGAGCAGTTCTTC.

This clone was found a few times. This sequence joins TRBV13 and TRBJ2-3; possible D gene TRBD2, 6 bases. Trimming shortened V by 4 bases and J by 3 bases, and 17 bases separated the two germline ends. The CDR3 runs 16 residues. Germline values: CDR1 PRHDT, CDR2 FYEKMQ (reference sequence). The CDR3 is CASSSNSGWGTDTQYF. CDR3 sequence (DNA): TGTGCCAGCAGCTCCAATAGCGGATGGGGGACAGATACGCAGTATTTT. Full variable domain (missing parts from reference TRBV13 and TRBJ2-3): AAGVIQSPRHLIKEKRETATLKCYPIPRHDTVYWYQQGPGQDPQFLISFYEKMQSDKGSIPDRFSAQQFSDYHSELNMSSLELGDSALYFCASSSNSGWGTDTQYFGPGTRLTVL.

A few counts support this clone. The chain recombines TRBV19 with TRBJ2-5; 8 bases are shared with TRBD1. There are 13 residues in the CDR3. CDR1 is LNHDA and CDR2 is SQIVND in the germline V gene (reference sequence). CDR3 coding DNA: TGTGCTAGCGCAGGGGGCTTTCAAGAGACCCAGTACTTC. Its protein product is CASAGGFQETQYF.

The chain employs TRBV19 and TRBJ2-5; tentative D call: TRBD2 (6 bases). CDR3 length: 13 residues. Germline-derived CDR1 and CDR2 are LNHDA and SQIVND (reference sequence). Trimming left V 3 bases short and J 2 bases short, with 7 bases between. The chain's CDR3 is CASSIGGQETQYF. CDR3 sequence (DNA): TGTGCCAGTAGTATCGGGGGACAAGAGACCCAGTACTTC.

This clone was seen a handful of times. The rearrangement joins TRBV5-1 to TRBJ2-5; 8 bases match TRBD2. There are 15 residues in the CDR3. Trimming at V came to 1 base and at J to 5 bases, leaving 7 bases not matched to a gene. Looked up from germline, CDR1 is SGHRS and CDR2 is YFSETQ. Written as DNA, the CDR3 is TGCGCCAGCAGCTTGAGAACGGGAGGGGGGGAGACCCAGTACTTC. This encodes CASSLRTGGGETQYF.

The sample holds a few counts of this clone. The V and J genes are TRBV5-1 and TRBJ1-1; the match to TRBD1 covers 7 bases. The CDR3 is 13 residues long. Trimming removed 4 bases from V and 7 bases from J; junction bases left unmatched: 7. Germline CDR1 reads SGHRS; CDR2 reads YFSETQ. The CDR3 region is CASSDDRAFEAFF. CDR3 nucleotides: TGCGCCAGCAGCGACGACAGGGCTTTTGAAGCTTTCTTT.

This clone was seen more than once but under ten times. The V call is TRBV2, the J call TRBJ2-7; TRBD1 agrees at 10 bases. The V gene's germline CDR1 is SNHLY and CDR2 FYNNEI. The CDR3 spans 15 residues. V lost 7 bases and J lost 7; bases outside the gene matches: 13. CDR3 amino acids: CASTKRTGGSGEQYF. CDR3 nucleotides: TGTGCCAGCACTAAAAGGACAGGGGGGTCCGGAGAGCAGTACTTC.

The V and J genes are TRBV5-1 and TRBJ2-1; no clear D. Trimming took 2 bases from V and 3 from J, leaving 6 bases between them. CDR1 and CDR2 (germline): SGHRS, YFSETQ. The CDR3 consists of 13 residues. This CDR3 reads CASSFDCYNEQFF. DNA of the CDR3: TGCGCCAGCAGCTTCGACTGCTACAATGAGCAGTTCTTC.

This clone was counted only a few times. The J gene is TRBJ2-3, the V gene TRBV10-3, with D possibly being TRBD2 (5 bases). The CDR3 extends over 15 amino acids. The V gene's germline CDR1 is ENHRY and CDR2 SYGVKD. Trimming stripped 6 bases from V and 0 bases from J, with 13 bases between. CDR3 in amino acids: CAIRDLAASTDTQYF. CDR3 sequence (DNA): TGTGCCATCAGGGACTTGGCGGCTAGCACAGATACGCAGTATTTT.

The sample holds a few counts of this clone. The chain links TRBV5-6 to TRBJ2-5, with 12 bases lining up with TRBD2. Trimming at V came to 0 bases and at J to 4 bases, leaving 4 bases not matched to a gene. This CDR3 contains 16 residues. Germline values: CDR1 SGHDT, CDR2 YYEEEE. The CDR3 sequence: CASSLGELAGGETQYF. The CDR3, as DNA: TGTGCCAGCAGCTTGGGAGAACTAGCGGGAGGAGAGACCCAGTACTTC.

This clone was detected a few times. J is TRBJ2-4 and V is TRBV27; D uncertain. The V gene lost 5 bases and the J gene lost 6 bases, with 5 bases spanning the gap. The germline gives CDR1 MNHEY, CDR2 SMNVEV (reference sequence). The CDR3 runs 11 residues. The chain's CDR3 is CASSTGNIQYF. Written as DNA, the CDR3 is TGTGCCAGCAGTACCGGAAACATTCAGTACTTC.

This clone was observed a handful of times. Additional DNA sequences in this sample encode the identical CDR3. The V call is TRBV18, the J call TRBJ1-4, with 7 bases aligning to TRBD1. The ends lost 5 bases at V and 2 bases at J; junction bases unmatched: 2. The CDR3 runs to 14 residues. The germline gives CDR1 KGHSH, CDR2 LQKENI. CDR3 protein: CASSEGATNEKLFF. The CDR3 coding sequence is TGTGCCAGCTCAGAGGGGGCTACTAATGAAAAACTGTTTTTT.

In its sample, this clone was seen a few times. The chain recombines TRBV7-2 with TRBJ2-3; no reliable D call. There are 12 residues in the CDR3. Germline loops: CDR1 SGHTA, CDR2 FQGNSA. The germline V and J ends were trimmed by 3 bases and 2 bases, with 3 bases remaining between them. Here the CDR3 DNA reads TGTGCCAGCAGCTTCTACACAGATACGCAGTATTTT. Its protein product is CASSFYTDTQYF.

This clone was counted between two and nine times. The V gene is TRBV6-5, the J gene TRBJ1-5, with D hard to call. CDR3 length: 13 amino acids. Germline CDR1 MNHEY, CDR2 SVGAGI. V was shortened by 7 bases and J by 0 bases, with 7 bases between the two germline ends. CDR3 protein: CASTAGSNQPQHF. CDR3 sequence (DNA): TGTGCCAGCACCGCAGGTAGCAATCAGCCCCAGCATTTT.